The next 29 T cell receptor beta chains were all read from a single sample in a study of control samples from healthy donors and cancer patients. Data came from immunoSEQ multiplex PCR; TCRdb stores just in-frame clones and leaves some out. The sample has over 150,000 clones, over 95% seen once; the top ten hold approximately 1%. The sample taken for sequencing was blood. The source is a woman aged 30 to 39 in good health.

The J gene is TRBJ1-3, the V gene TRBV7-8, with D perhaps matching TRBD1 (5 bases). V lost 5 bases and J 0 bases, leaving 17 bases between the germline ends. Germline CDR1 reads SGHVS; CDR2 reads FQNEAQ. This CDR3 comprises 17 residues. The CDR3 coding sequence is TGTGCCAGCAGCCGAGCTACGGGGGGGGTCTCTGGAAACACCATATATTTT. Protein product: CASSRATGGVSGNTIYF.

This sequence joins TRBV7-8 and TRBJ2-7, with a possible D match to TRBD2 (8 bases). Germline assignment: CDR1 SGHVS and CDR2 FQNEAQ. The CDR3 has 17 residues. Trimming shortened V by 2 bases and J by 4 bases, and 21 bases separated the two germline ends. This CDR3 is CASSLTGTAGVHYEQYF. CDR3 in DNA: TGTGCCAGCAGCTTAACCGGGACAGCGGGAGTACATTACGAGCAGTACTTC. Full variable domain (missing parts from reference TRBV7-8 and TRBJ2-7): GAGVSQSPRYKVAKRGQDVALRCDPISGHVSLFWYQQALGQGPEFLTYFQNEAQLDKSGLPSDRFFAERPEGSVSTLKIQRTQQEDSAVYLCASSLTGTAGVHYEQYFGPGTRLTVT.

This chain's CDR3 is CASSYSAFRGLGGYTF. CDR3 coding DNA: TGTGCCAGCAGTTACTCGGCGTTCAGGGGGCTCGGAGGCTACACCTTC. The genes are TRBV6-5 and TRBJ1-2; 8 bases match TRBD1. CDR1 and CDR2 (germline): MNHEY, SVGAGI. The V gene end was trimmed by 0 bases and the J gene end by 8 bases; junction bases not matched to a gene: 11. The CDR3 extends over 16 amino acids.

J is TRBJ2-7 and V is TRBV6-5; D not resolved. The germline V gene encodes CDR1 MNHEY and CDR2 SVGAGI. The CDR3 loop spans 13 amino acids. V was cut by 8 bases and J by 7 bases, with 18 bases left in between. The chain's CDR3 is CASHLGPGMEQYF. In nucleotides, the CDR3 is TGTGCCAGCCATCTCGGACCAGGAATGGAGCAGTACTTC.

The rearrangement joins TRBV4-1 to TRBJ2-1; 11 nucleotides agree with TRBD2. Germline V gives CDR1 MGHRA, CDR2 YSYEKL. This CDR3 contains 16 residues. The V segment lost 0 bases and the J segment 8 bases; nucleotides outside the gene matches: 6. For the CDR3, the DNA is TGCGCCAGCAGCCAAGATCGCACTAGCGGGAGAGATGAGCAGTTCTTC. Amino acids: CASSQDRTSGRDEQFF.

The V gene is TRBV28, the J gene TRBJ1-5, with D possibly TRBD1 on 5 matching bases. The CDR3 contains 14 residues. Trimming took off 3 bases at V and 4 bases at J, with 10 bases between the two ends. In germline, CDR1 is MDHEN, CDR2 SYDVKM. CDR3 sequence reads: CASSLRGRNQPQHF. Written as DNA, the CDR3 is TGTGCCAGCAGTTTGAGGGGACGAAATCAGCCCCAGCATTTT.

The chain is built from TRBV28 and TRBJ1-5; no definite D call. Per the germline V gene, CDR1 is MDHEN and CDR2 is SYDVKM. The ends were cut back, 6 bases at V and 4 bases at J, with 13 bases in the middle. The CDR3 length is 14 residues. This chain's CDR3 is CASSPNTVNQPQHF. For the CDR3, the DNA is TGTGCCAGCAGCCCCAATACGGTGAATCAGCCCCAGCATTTT.

This chain joins TRBV6-4 and TRBJ1-1, with D unclear. V was cut by 0 bases and J by 1 base, with 12 bases left in between. This CDR3 has 16 residues. Germline CDR1 is MRHNA and CDR2 is SNTAGT. This chain's CDR3 is CASSDSIPTANTEAFF. The CDR3 DNA is TGTGCCAGCAGTGACTCGATACCCACGGCGAACACTGAAGCTTTCTTT.

The CDR3 is CASSPRLAGESYNEQFF. CDR3 bases: TGTGCCAGCAGTCCCCGACTAGCGGGGGAATCCTACAATGAGCAGTTCTTC. The chain has TRBV6-6 and TRBJ2-1; 12 bases fit TRBD2. The CDR3 is 17 residues long. Germline V gene data show CDR1 as MNHNY and CDR2 as SVGAGI (reference sequence). With V trimmed by 5 bases and J by 1 base, 6 bases remained unmatched.

This clone was seen more than once but under ten times. The chain joins TRBV28 to TRBJ2-5, with a weak D call TRBD1 (5 bases). V lost 6 bases and J 5 bases, leaving 13 bases between the germline ends. The CDR3 consists of 13 residues. CDR1 is MDHEN and CDR2 is SYDVKM in the germline V gene. CDR3 amino acids: CASSPDSPETQYF. The CDR3 DNA follows: TGTGCCAGCAGCCCCGACAGTCCGGAGACCCAGTACTTC.

The chain has TRBV28 and TRBJ2-4; D may correspond to TRBD1 or TRBD2 (6 bases each). Deletions cut 4 bases from V and 7 bases from J, with 23 bases between. The CDR3 length is 17 residues. Germline CDR1 reads MDHEN; CDR2 reads SYDVKM. Written as DNA, the CDR3 is TGTGCCAGCAGTTCGCCACAAGCCGGGGGCATGGAGAACATTCAGTACTTC. Translating gives CASSSPQAGGMENIQYF.

The genes are TRBV7-9 and TRBJ1-4; D not certain. V lost 11 bases, J lost 0 bases, and 7 bases lay in between. This CDR3 is built from 12 residues. Germline loops: CDR1 SEHNR, CDR2 FQNEAQ (reference sequence). The CDR3 coding sequence is TGTGCCGGTGGTGCAACTAATGAAAAACTGTTTTTT. Translation: CAGGATNEKLFF.

The chain has TRBV6-5 and TRBJ1-1; D is uncertain. Germline V CDR1 and CDR2: MNHEY, SVGAGI. V was shortened by 6 bases and J by 0 bases, with 14 bases between the two germline ends. This CDR3 has 15 amino acids. The CDR3 loop is CASRGMGSLNTEAFF. CDR3 in DNA: TGTGCCAGCAGGGGGATGGGGAGCCTGAACACTGAAGCTTTCTTT.

The V gene is TRBV4-1, the J gene TRBJ1-1; 8 nucleotides line up with TRBD1. Trimming took 1 base from V and 1 from J; bases not matched to a gene: 11. Germline values: CDR1 MGHRA, CDR2 YSYEKL. CDR3 length: 18 amino acids. CDR3 nucleotides: TGCGCCAGCAGCCAAGCAGGTGGACAGGGTAATAGGAACACTGAAGCTTTCTTT. Residues: CASSQAGGQGNRNTEAFF.

The chain has TRBV10-2 and TRBJ1-5; possible D gene TRBD1, 5 bases. The length of the CDR3 is 15 residues. V was shortened by 6 bases and J by 2 bases, with 14 bases between the two germline ends. Germline V gene lookup returns CDR1 WSHSY and CDR2 SAAADI. The CDR3 is CASRRGRGGNQPQHF. Written as DNA, the CDR3 is TGCGCCAGCAGAAGGGGACGAGGGGGCAATCAGCCCCAGCATTTT.

The chain uses TRBV10-2 and TRBJ2-7; 12 bases map to TRBD2. V lost 3 bases and J lost 2; bases outside the gene matches: 5. There are 16 residues in the CDR3. Per the germline V gene, CDR1 is WSHSY and CDR2 is SAAADI. The CDR3 DNA is TGCGCCAGCAGTGATTCAGGACTAGCGGGAACCTACGAGCAGTACTTC. Residues: CASSDSGLAGTYEQYF.

The chain combines TRBV19 with TRBJ1-5; D not certain. The CDR3 runs 16 residues. V dropped 6 bases and J dropped 1 base, with 16 bases sitting between them. Germline values: CDR1 LNHDA, CDR2 SQIVND (reference sequence). CDR3 sequence reads: CASSQASTGSNQPQHF. The CDR3 DNA is TGTGCCAGTAGCCAAGCATCCACTGGGAGCAATCAGCCCCAGCATTTT.

The chain combines TRBV19 with TRBJ1-5; the D gene is possibly TRBD1 (6 bases). The CDR3 loop spans 16 amino acids. CDR1 and CDR2 (germline): LNHDA, SQIVND (reference sequence). Trimming shortened V by 5 bases and J by 3 bases, and 17 bases separated the two germline ends. CDR3 DNA sequence: TGTGCCAGTAGTTCTCGACAGGCGATTCTCAATCAGCCCCAGCATTTT. Its protein product is CASSSRQAILNQPQHF.

A note on this clone: Germline and junction disagree at one end, which may indicate a read error. The chain links TRBV6-1 to TRBJ2-7; tentatively, D is TRBD1 (6 bases). Germline loops: CDR1 MNHNS, CDR2 SASEGT. The CDR3 covers 14 residues. The CDR3 region has the DNA TGTGCCAGCATTGAACAGGGAAGCCCCTACGAGCAGTACTTC. Translating gives CASIEQGSPYEQYF.

The chain employs TRBV11-2 and TRBJ1-1; 8 bases fit TRBD1. The CDR3 is 14 amino acids. Germline CDR1 is SGHAT and CDR2 is FQNNGV. Trimming removed 5 bases from V and 2 bases from J; junction bases left unmatched: 4. CDR3 loop: CASSPGQVNTEAFF. The CDR3, as DNA: TGTGCCAGCAGCCCGGGACAGGTAAACACTGAAGCTTTCTTT.

Comments on this clone: At one of its ends the junction is not consistent with the germline gene, which may arise from a read error. V usage is TRBV29-1 and J usage is TRBJ1-1; unclear D gene. Germline assignment: CDR1 SQVTM and CDR2 ANQGSEA. There are 14 residues in the CDR3. CDR3 DNA: TGCAGCGGTGAAAGGACGCTAACGGTCACTGAAGCTTTCTTT. It is translated as CSGERTLTVTEAFF.

The rearrangement joins TRBV5-4 to TRBJ1-2; 8 bases fit TRBD1. The ends lost 5 bases at V and 3 bases at J; junction bases unmatched: 9. The CDR3 runs 15 residues. In germline, CDR1 is SGHNT, CDR2 YYREEE (reference sequence). The CDR3 DNA is TGTGCCAGCAGACCTAGACAGGGGAGAGACTATGGCTACACCTTC. This codes for CASRPRQGRDYGYTF.

The chain is built from TRBV5-4 and TRBJ2-7, with TRBD2 as a possible D gene (5 bases). Germline V gene data show CDR1 as SGHNT and CDR2 as YYREEE (reference sequence). This CDR3 is built from 14 residues. V gave up 4 bases and J gave up 3 bases, with 14 bases separating them. The CDR3 DNA reads TGTGCCAGCAGCCAATATTCCGCGGGCTACGAGCAGTACTTC. Its protein product is CASSQYSAGYEQYF. Using reference TRBV5-4 and TRBJ2-7 for the parts outside the CDR3, the full variable domain is ETGVTQSPTHLIKTRGQQVTLRCSSQSGHNTVSWYQQALGQGPQFIFQYYREEENGRGNFPPRFSGLQFPNYSSELNVNALELDDSALYLCASSQYSAGYEQYFGPGTRLTVT.

V is TRBV12-3 or TRBV12-4 and J is TRBJ1-1; no clear D gene. V was cut by 5 bases and J by 10 bases, with 14 bases left in between. The CDR3 sequence is 12 residues long. The CDR3 reads CASSMGRSVAFF. The CDR3 DNA sequence: TGTGCCAGCAGTATGGGGAGGAGTGTAGCTTTCTTT.

V is TRBV28 and J is TRBJ1-5; TRBD1 aligns across 7 bases. Germline trimming cut 2 bases from V and 4 bases from J; bases unmatched to any gene: 5. Per the germline V gene, CDR1 is MDHEN and CDR2 is SYDVKM. The CDR3 covers 15 residues. The CDR3 loop reads CASSLRGRGNQPQHF. In DNA form, the CDR3 reads TGTGCCAGCAGTTTAAGGGGCAGGGGGAATCAGCCCCAGCATTTT. The full variable domain, in which reference TRBV28 and TRBJ1-5 provide the parts outside the CDR3, is DVKVTQSSRYLVKRTGEKVFLECVQDMDHENMFWYRQDPGLGLRLIYFSYDVKMKEKGDIPEGYSVSREKKERFSLILESASTNQTSMYLCASSLRGRGNQPQHFGDGTRLSIL.

In this sample, this clone turned up a few times. The chain links TRBV6-4 to TRBJ2-3; 8 positions agree with TRBD2. This CDR3 spans 14 amino acids. CDR1 is MRHNA and CDR2 is SNTAGT in the germline V gene. V lost 3 bases, J lost 1 base, and 0 bases stayed unmatched. The CDR3 DNA reads TGTGCCAGCAGTGAGCGGGGGGGCACAGATACGCAGTATTTT. It codes for CASSERGGTDTQYF.

The chain has TRBV5-8 and TRBJ1-6; the D is unclear. Trimming cost V 5 bases and J 7 bases, with 10 bases left between them. Germline loops: CDR1 SGHTS, CDR2 YDEGEE. This CDR3 has 13 residues. CDR3 coding DNA: TGTGCCAGCAGGTCTACGGGGAATTCACCCCTCCACTTT. It encodes CASRSTGNSPLHF. Together with reference TRBV5-8 and TRBJ1-6, the CDR3 gives the full variable domain: EAGVTQSPTHLIKTRGQQATLRCSPISGHTSVYWYQQALGLGLQFLLWYDEGEERNRGNFPPRFSGRQFPNYSSELNVNALELEDSALYLCASRSTGNSPLHFGNGTRLTVT.

The table lists this clone with a few counts. This sequence joins TRBV5-4 and TRBJ2-1; weak D call: TRBD2 (6 bases). Per germline, CDR1 SGHNT and CDR2 YYREEE (reference sequence). Between the trimmed V and J ends, which lost 5 bases and 7 bases, there was a span of 16 bases. There are 14 residues in the CDR3. In DNA, the CDR3 is TGTGCCAGCAGGACCTCCGCCCGGGAGAATGAGCAGTTCTTC. It translates to CASRTSARENEQFF.

The chain combines TRBV7-9 with TRBJ2-5; the D gene is possibly TRBD1 (5 bases). Trimming left V 3 bases short and J 5 bases short, with 13 bases between. The germline V gene encodes CDR1 SEHNR and CDR2 FQNEAQ (reference sequence). The CDR3 is made up of 14 amino acids. CDR3 sequence reads: CASSFTGGGETQYF. In DNA, the CDR3 is TGTGCCAGCAGCTTTACAGGTGGTGGGGAGACCCAGTACTTC.